The 28 T cell receptor beta chains reported below all come from one sample, sequenced in a study of cytomegalovirus exposure and HLA in healthy donors. PCR involved 60 Vbeta and 13 Jbeta primers. Generated by immunoSEQ multiplex PCR, the TCRdb table keeps only in-frame clones and is missing some. The sample lists about 150,000 clones, around 80% occurring once. Sequencing input: PBMCs. The receptors originated from a man aged 25-40 years in good health.

The genes are TRBV14 and TRBJ2-3; the match to TRBD1 covers 8 bases. The CDR3 is made up of 15 amino acids. CDR1 is SGHDN and CDR2 is FVKESK in the germline V gene. V lost 4 bases, J lost 4 bases, and 7 bases stayed unmatched. In DNA, the CDR3 is TGTGCCAGCAGCCCCAGGGACAGGAGAGCAGATACGCAGTATTTT. Encoded protein: CASSPRDRRADTQYF.

This chain uses TRBV10-1 with TRBJ2-1; 7 bases map to TRBD1. The CDR3 has 15 amino acids. Germline loops: CDR1 WNHNN, CDR2 SYGVQD (reference sequence). V trimming: 6 bases; J trimming: 4 bases; junction bases outside the gene matches: 9. The CDR3: CASRSRDSNYNEQFF. The CDR3 DNA reads as TGCGCCAGCAGATCCCGGGACAGCAATTACAATGAGCAGTTCTTC.

The V call is TRBV7-9, the J call TRBJ2-7; 7 nucleotides align to TRBD2. This CDR3 comprises 14 residues. The V gene end was trimmed by 5 bases and the J gene end by 5 bases; junction bases not matched to a gene: 9. The germline V gene encodes CDR1 SEHNR and CDR2 FQNEAQ (reference sequence). CDR3 coding DNA: TGTGCCAGCAGCCCAAGCGGGACCGGCGACGAGCAGTACTTC. It translates to CASSPSGTGDEQYF.

The DNA for the CDR3 is TGTGCCAGCAGTTTACGGGGGGGATACTCTGAAGCTTTCTTT. Translated, it gives CASSLRGGYSEAFF. This rearrangement joins TRBV27 to TRBJ1-1; tentative D call: TRBD1 (5 bases). The germline CDR1 and CDR2 sequences are MNHEY and SMNVEV (reference sequence). The V end lost 2 bases, the J end lost 6 bases, and 13 bases lay between the germline ends. This CDR3 comprises 14 residues.

The chain is built from TRBV5-1 and TRBJ2-3; TRBD1 matches 8 bases. CDR1 and CDR2 (germline): SGHRS, YFSETQ. V gave up 0 bases and J gave up 3 bases; unmatched junction bases: 3. The CDR3 contains 15 residues. This CDR3 is CASSLGQGMTDTQYF. In nucleotides, the CDR3 is TGCGCCAGCAGCTTGGGACAGGGGATGACAGATACGCAGTATTTT. Full variable domain (rest looked up from reference TRBV5-1 and TRBJ2-3): KAGVTQTPRYLIKTRGQQVTLSCSPISGHRSVSWYQQTPGQGLQFLFEYFSETQRNKGNFPGRFSGRQFSNSRSEMNVSTLELGDSALYLCASSLGQGMTDTQYFGPGTRLTVL.

The chain carries TRBV5-4 and TRBJ2-7; D uncertain. Trimming left V 4 bases short and J 6 bases short, with 14 bases between. Germline CDR1 is SGHNT and CDR2 is YYREEE (reference sequence). CDR3 length: 13 amino acids. CDR3 nucleotide sequence: TGTGCCAGCAGCATCGGGTCTGGCGGCGAGCAGTACTTC. The encoded protein is CASSIGSGGEQYF.

The sample holds a few counts of this clone. The chain has TRBV15 and TRBJ2-7, with 10 bases identical to TRBD2. V shed 2 bases, J shed 5 bases, and the junction held 6 bases outside the gene matches. This CDR3 comprises 15 residues. In germline, CDR1 is LNHNV, CDR2 YYDKDF (reference sequence). CDR3 DNA: TGTGCCACCAGCAGATCCGGGACTAGCGCCCACGAGCAGTACTTC. Translating gives CATSRSGTSAHEQYF.

The chain combines TRBV6-1 with TRBJ1-1, with D unclear. The CDR3 covers 13 residues. Germline-derived CDR1 and CDR2 are MNHNS and SASEGT. The ends were cut back, 8 bases at V and 0 bases at J, with 10 bases in the middle. In DNA form, the CDR3 reads TGTGCCAGCCACCGAGGAGTGAACACTGAAGCTTTCTTT. It translates to CASHRGVNTEAFF.

The CDR3 DNA reads as TGTGCCAGCAGCACACTAGACAATGAGCAGTTCTTC. Residues: CASSTLDNEQFF. The chain employs TRBV6-5 and TRBJ2-1; D might be TRBD2 (5 bases). Germline V gene sequence: CDR1 MNHEY, CDR2 SVGAGI. The CDR3 spans 12 residues. V shed 6 bases and J shed 5 bases, with 8 bases lying between them.

CDR3 DNA: TGCGCCAGCAATCTAGCGGGAGGGGCCGGGGAGCTGTTTTTT. Translating it yields CASNLAGGAGELFF. The chain uses TRBV5-1 and TRBJ2-2; 12 bases map to TRBD2. There are 14 residues in the CDR3. In germline, CDR1 is SGHRS, CDR2 YFSETQ. V shed 6 bases, J shed 6 bases, and the junction held 3 bases outside the gene matches.

The chain uses TRBV13 and TRBJ2-1; D perhaps matches TRBD2 (5 bases). CDR1 PRHDT and CDR2 FYEKMQ come from the germline V gene (reference sequence). V shed 0 bases and J shed 0 bases, with 9 bases lying between them. This CDR3 is 16 amino acids long. For the CDR3, the DNA is TGTGCCAGCAGCTTAGGCAAGCGGAGCTCCTACAATGAGCAGTTCTTC. Translating gives CASSLGKRSSYNEQFF.

The rearrangement joins TRBV28 to TRBJ1-4; D is possibly TRBD1 (6 bases). CDR3 length: 15 amino acids. Trimming took off 4 bases at V and 8 bases at J, with 17 bases between the two ends. From germline, CDR1 is MDHEN and CDR2 SYDVKM. CDR3 sequence reads: CASSYLRGGVEKLFF. The DNA of the CDR3 is TGTGCCAGCAGTTACCTGAGGGGGGGAGTCGAAAAACTGTTTTTT.

The CDR3, as DNA: TGTGCCAGCAGCGTAGTGTCAGGGGGTTACAATGAGCAGTTCTTC. Its translation is CASSVVSGGYNEQFF. The chain carries TRBV9 and TRBJ2-1, with 7 bases aligning to TRBD1. The germline V gene encodes CDR1 SGDLS and CDR2 YYNGEE. This CDR3 has 15 residues. Losses at the gene ends were 0 bases for V and 4 bases for J; bases not matched to a gene: 4.

The chain carries TRBV2 and TRBJ1-2; D may be TRBD1 (6 bases). This CDR3 comprises 15 residues. Trimming removed 2 bases at V and 5 bases at J, with 15 bases between. Germline V gene data show CDR1 as SNHLY and CDR2 as FYNNEI. The CDR3 loop is CASSEQGQGLYGYTF. Written as DNA, the CDR3 is TGTGCCAGCAGTGAACAGGGACAAGGATTATATGGCTACACCTTC.

V is TRBV7-8 and J is TRBJ2-1, with 9 bases identical to TRBD2. Germline loops: CDR1 SGHVS, CDR2 FQNEAQ. V dropped 5 bases and J dropped 8; count of bases not matched to a gene: 7. This CDR3 comprises 14 residues. The CDR3 is CASSQTSGPYEQFF. The CDR3 DNA sequence: TGTGCCAGCAGCCAGACTAGCGGCCCCTATGAGCAGTTCTTC.

The chain has TRBV28 and TRBJ1-6; TRBD1 agrees at 7 bases. Germline CDR1 is MDHEN and CDR2 is SYDVKM. The CDR3 spans 14 residues. J gave up 10 bases and V 6 bases, and 9 bases lay outside the gene matches. The CDR3 DNA follows: TGTGCCAGCAGCCCCCGACAGGGTTGGTCACCCCTCCACTTT. This gives the protein CASSPRQGWSPLHF.

This clone has a handful of counts. This chain joins TRBV5-1 and TRBJ1-2, with a possible D match to TRBD1 (5 bases). This CDR3 comprises 14 residues. From germline, CDR1 is SGHRS and CDR2 YFSETQ. V was trimmed by 0 bases and J by 8 bases, leaving 14 bases between them. CDR3 in amino acids: CASSLDQGNRGYTF. CDR3 in DNA: TGCGCCAGCAGCTTGGATCAGGGCAATAGGGGCTACACCTTC.

Concerning this clone itself: An end of the junction does not agree with germline; a read error may underlie this. The DNA of the CDR3 is TGTTCCAGCAGTCCCGGGGTAGCGGAGGGGGAGACCCAGTACTTC. It encodes CSSSPGVAEGETQYF. The genes are TRBV7-9 and TRBJ2-5; a possible D gene is TRBD2 (6 bases). Germline V gene sequence: CDR1 SEHNR, CDR2 FQNEAQ (reference sequence). This CDR3 comprises 15 residues.

The rearrangement joins TRBV18 to TRBJ2-5; possibly TRBD1 for D (6 bases). Deletions cut 3 bases from V and 5 bases from J, with 19 bases between. Germline values: CDR1 KGHSH, CDR2 LQKENI. The length of the CDR3 is 16 residues. This chain's CDR3 is CASSPAPDRGGETQYF. For the CDR3, the DNA is TGTGCCAGCTCACCCGCACCGGACAGAGGCGGGGAGACCCAGTACTTC.

The V gene is TRBV6-6, the J gene TRBJ2-1, with 8 bases lining up with TRBD1. The CDR3 is made up of 16 amino acids. Germline CDR1 is MNHNY and CDR2 is SVGAGI (reference sequence). The V segment lost 0 bases and the J segment 7 bases; nucleotides outside the gene matches: 8. CDR3 sequence reads: CASSYSGYRGSNEQFF. CDR3 nucleotides: TGTGCCAGCAGTTACTCGGGATACAGGGGGTCGAATGAGCAGTTCTTC.

The chain couples TRBV7-2 to TRBJ2-7; 10 nucleotides line up with TRBD2. Per the germline V gene, CDR1 is SGHTA and CDR2 is FQGNSA. V dropped 6 bases and J dropped 1; count of bases not matched to a gene: 3. The CDR3 is 14 amino acids. CDR3 sequence (DNA): TGTGCCAGCAGGCGGACTAGCGGATCCTACGAGCAGTACTTC. It is translated as CASRRTSGSYEQYF.

The count of this clone is one. The CDR3 DNA follows: TGTGCCATCATGGTTGAGGTGGAAGAGACCCAGTACTTC. Its protein is CAIMVEVEETQYF. The chain employs TRBV10-3 and TRBJ2-5; D is uncertain. Trimming took off 7 bases at V and 3 bases at J, with 12 bases between the two ends. The CDR3 totals 13 residues. Germline loops: CDR1 ENHRY, CDR2 SYGVKD.

V is TRBV5-1 and J is TRBJ2-3, with a weak D call TRBD2 (6 bases). Trimming took off 1 base at V and 9 bases at J, with 18 bases between the two ends. The CDR3 contains 15 residues. Germline V gene lookup returns CDR1 SGHRS and CDR2 YFSETQ. The CDR3 region has the DNA TGCGCCAGCAGCTTGACCGGGAGATTTACTCCGACGCAGTATTTT. Its translation: CASSLTGRFTPTQYF.

Only one count was recorded for this clone. The junction departs from the called germline gene at one end, perhaps through a read error. CDR3 bases: TGTTCCAGCAGCCTCGGGAGAGGGGGCATGTACGAGCAGTACTTC. It is translated as CSSSLGRGGMYEQYF. This rearrangement joins TRBV7-9 to TRBJ2-7, with D possibly matching TRBD1 (7 bases). This CDR3 is 15 amino acids long. Germline loops: CDR1 SEHNR, CDR2 FQNEAQ (reference sequence). The complete variable domain, with remaining parts taken from reference TRBV7-9 and TRBJ2-7, reads DTGVSQNPRHKITKRGQNVTFRCDPISEHNRLYWYRQTLGQGPEFLTYFQNEAQLEKSRLLSDRFSAERPKGSFSTLEIQRTEQGDSAMYLCSSSLGRGGMYEQYFGPGTRLTVT.

The genes are TRBV28 and TRBJ2-1; D is perhaps TRBD2 (5 bases). The CDR3 has 15 residues. Germline lookup yields CDR1 MDHEN and CDR2 SYDVKM. V shed 3 bases and J shed 7 bases, with 16 bases lying between them. Written as DNA, the CDR3 is TGTGCCAGCAGTTTTGGTGGGAACCGAGGGAATGAGCAGTTCTTC. It specifies CASSFGGNRGNEQFF.

The genes are TRBV27 and TRBJ2-7, with no clear D. Germline assignment: CDR1 MNHEY and CDR2 SMNVEV (reference sequence). CDR3 length: 13 residues. Trimming removed 0 bases at V and 1 base at J, with 4 bases between. CDR3 loop: CASSLSESYEQYF. The CDR3, as DNA: TGTGCCAGCAGTTTATCGGAGTCCTACGAGCAGTACTTC.

V and J are TRBV7-8 and TRBJ2-2, with 8 nucleotides matching TRBD1. J was trimmed by 2 bases and V by 7 bases; bases with no gene match: 9. The germline CDR1 and CDR2 sequences are SGHVS and FQNEAQ. CDR3 size: 16 residues. The CDR3 bases are TGTGCCAGCATCCCCTGGGACAGGCTAAACACCGGGGAGCTGTTTTTT. Amino acids: CASIPWDRLNTGELFF.

This clone occurred a few times. The CDR3 is CASSGGGYSYNEQFF. CDR3 nucleotide sequence: TGTGCCAGCAGCGGCGGCGGTTACTCCTACAATGAGCAGTTCTTC. J is TRBJ2-1 and V is TRBV9, with D hard to call. Trimming removed 3 bases from V and 0 bases from J, with 10 bases in between. The CDR3 extends over 15 amino acids. CDR1 and CDR2 from the germline V gene are SGDLS and YYNGEE.